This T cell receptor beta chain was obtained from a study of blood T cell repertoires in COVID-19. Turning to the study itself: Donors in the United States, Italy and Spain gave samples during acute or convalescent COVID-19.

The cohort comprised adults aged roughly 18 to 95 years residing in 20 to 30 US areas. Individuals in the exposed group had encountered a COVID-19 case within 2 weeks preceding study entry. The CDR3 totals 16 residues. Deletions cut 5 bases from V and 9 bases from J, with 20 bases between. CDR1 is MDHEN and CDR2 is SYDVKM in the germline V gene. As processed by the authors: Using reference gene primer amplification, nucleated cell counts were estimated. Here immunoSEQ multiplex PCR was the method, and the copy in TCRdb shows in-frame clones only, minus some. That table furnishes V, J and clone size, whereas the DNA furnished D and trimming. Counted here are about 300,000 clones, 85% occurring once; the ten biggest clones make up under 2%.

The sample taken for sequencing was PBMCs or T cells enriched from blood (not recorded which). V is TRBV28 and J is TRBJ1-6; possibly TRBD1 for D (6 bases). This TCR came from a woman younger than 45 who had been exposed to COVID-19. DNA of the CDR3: TGTGCCAGCAGTCCCCTAATAGGACAGAAGGCTTCACCCCTCCACTTT. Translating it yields CASSPLIGQKASPLHF.